Reported below is one T cell receptor (beta chain). Its specificity is unknown. The repertoire was sequenced with immunoSEQ multiplex PCR; TCRdb's copy has only in-frame clones and lacks some. Of a few hundred thousand clones listed, around 90% are singletons. The record originates from a study of cytomegalovirus exposure and HLA in healthy donors. Looking at the study overall: The approximately 120 validation repertoires were reported in a later analysis to have been generated on the same platform as the roughly 720 first-cohort repertoires.

CDR3 length equals 14 residues. CDR1 is MDHEN and CDR2 is SYDVKM in the germline V gene. V trimming: 2 bases; J trimming: 4 bases; junction bases outside the gene matches: 3. The study, taken as a whole, reports: A later analysis found first-cohort TCR clusters tended to co-occur in the 120 validation repertoires.

This sequence originates from a woman aged 18-29 years in good health and CMV-seronegative. Specimen: PBMCs. The rearrangement joins TRBV28 to TRBJ2-3; 7 bases are shared with TRBD2. The CDR3 is CASSLTSVPDTQYF. The CDR3 nucleotides are TGTGCCAGCAGTTTAACTAGCGTGCCAGATACGCAGTATTTT.